This T cell receptor (beta chain) was captured in a study of human T cells and chemical hapten exposure. General observations from the study: After DPC sensitization, TCRs above 1 in 1000 frequency showed no change.

With regard to this clonotype: No antigen is known for it.

Per the original data handling: A per-sample median of about 95,000 TCRs was observed, with counts ranging from roughly 20,000 to 700,000. TCRdb processed the RACE reads anew with MiXCR; each CDR3 protein has one entry. In this record, the V and J calls reflect TCRdb's handling and not the investigators' own analysis. The sample contains some 65,000 distinct CDR3 sequences, around 6.3% of which appear only once. Time point here: healthy volunteer bleed at 6 weeks. From whole blood left unfractionated, total RNA was extracted. Sample: whole blood. The source of this sequence is a female donor in good health. Some clones in this sample may be carry-over from other donors' samples.

The CDR3 loop reads CASSLVGQGARNTQYF. DNA for the CDR3: TGTGCCAGCAGTTTAGTGGGACAGGGGGCTCGTAATACGCAGTATTTT. The chain is built from TRBV27 and TRBJ2-3, with 12 bases identical to TRBD1. CDR1 is MNHEY and CDR2 is SMNVEV in the germline V gene (reference sequence). The CDR3 length is 16 residues. After removal of 2 bases from V and 7 bases from J, the junction contained 7 bases not matched to a gene.